Listed here are 32 T cell receptor beta chains from one sample, sequenced in a study of T cell responses to AZD1222 COVID-19 vaccine. Generated by immunoSEQ multiplex PCR, the TCRdb table keeps only in-frame clones and is missing some. The data contain around 99,000 clones, about nine tenths of them singletons. Sequenced here: peripheral blood, sampled on day 0 of AZD1222 vaccination. The receptors derive from an adult in good health.

The V call is TRBV28, the J call TRBJ1-2, with D maybe TRBD1 (6 bases). The germline gives CDR1 MDHEN, CDR2 SYDVKM. CDR3 size: 14 residues. Between the trimmed V and J ends, which lost 6 bases and 2 bases, there was a span of 13 bases. The CDR3, as DNA: TGTGCCAGCAGGTCCGGGACACCCAACTATGGCTACACCTTC. Its protein is CASRSGTPNYGYTF.

This clone was counted a single time. This chain connects TRBV27 to TRBJ2-1, with D possibly matching TRBD2 (6 bases). CDR1 MNHEY and CDR2 SMNVEV come from the germline V gene (reference sequence). The CDR3 runs 15 residues. Trimming shortened V by 2 bases and J by 10 bases, and 18 bases separated the two germline ends. The CDR3 loop reads CASSLDDLAWEEQFF. Written as DNA, the CDR3 is TGTGCCAGCAGTTTAGACGATCTAGCGTGGGAGGAGCAGTTCTTC.

The chain recombines TRBV4-1 with TRBJ2-7; D unresolved. Trimming shortened V by 2 bases and J by 0 bases, and 20 bases separated the two germline ends. This CDR3 has 18 residues. Looked up from germline, CDR1 is MGHRA and CDR2 is YSYEKL. CDR3: CASSQFPPQTARSYEQYF. CDR3 DNA sequence: TGCGCCAGCAGCCAATTCCCGCCCCAAACAGCACGCTCCTACGAGCAGTACTTC.

V usage is TRBV19 and J usage is TRBJ2-1, with 9 bases aligning to TRBD2. V gave up 3 bases and J gave up 4 bases; unmatched junction bases: 16. Germline lookup yields CDR1 LNHDA and CDR2 SQIVND (reference sequence). CDR3 length equals 19 residues. The CDR3 here is CASSIGRGGPPGAYNEQFF. The CDR3 DNA reads as TGTGCCAGTAGTATTGGGCGGGGGGGACCCCCCGGAGCGTACAATGAGCAGTTCTTC.

V gene TRBV5-4 combines with J gene TRBJ2-1; 10 nucleotides match TRBD2. V was clipped by 4 bases and J by 5 bases; unmatched bases: 12. Germline V CDR1 and CDR2: SGHNT, YYREEE (reference sequence). The CDR3 totals 17 residues. CDR3 sequence reads: CASSTSAGGQFDNEQFF. DNA for the CDR3: TGTGCCAGCAGCACCTCAGCGGGGGGGCAATTCGACAATGAGCAGTTCTTC.

V usage is TRBV24-1 and J usage is TRBJ2-1; 7 positions match TRBD2. The CDR3 spans 15 residues. The germline CDR1 and CDR2 sequences are KGHDR and SFDVKD. Trimming removed 0 bases from V and 6 bases from J; junction bases left unmatched: 4. CDR3 protein: CATSDLWGGSNEQFF. The CDR3, as DNA: TGTGCCACCAGTGATTTGTGGGGAGGGAGCAATGAGCAGTTCTTC.

V is TRBV29-1 and J is TRBJ2-3; D may be TRBD1 or TRBD2 (5 bases each). Trimming left V 2 bases short and J 4 bases short, with 7 bases between. There are 12 residues in the CDR3. Germline V CDR1 and CDR2: SQVTM, ANQGSEA. The CDR3 region has the DNA TGCAGCGTTGAACCGGGACCAGATACGCAGTATTTT. This gives the protein CSVEPGPDTQYF.

This chain joins TRBV5-6 and TRBJ2-7, with D perhaps matching TRBD1 (5 bases). Germline V gives CDR1 SGHDT, CDR2 YYEEEE. V shed 5 bases and J shed 5 bases, with 14 bases lying between them. The CDR3 has 13 amino acids. CDR3: CASRYQGSNEQYF. The DNA for the CDR3 is TGTGCCAGCAGGTATCAGGGTTCCAACGAGCAGTACTTC.

This rearrangement joins TRBV30 to TRBJ1-4, with 7 nucleotides matching TRBD1. The J segment lost 8 bases and the V segment lost 6 bases, leaving 18 bases of the junction unmatched. Germline V gene sequence: CDR1 GTSNPN, CDR2 SVGIG (reference sequence). The CDR3 is made up of 16 amino acids. The CDR3 bases are TGTGCCTGCAAGGACAGGAGAGGGGTCTGGAACGAAAAACTGTTTTTT. Encoded protein: CACKDRRGVWNEKLFF.

The count of this clone is one. The gene calls are TRBV5-5 and TRBJ1-4, with 10 bases aligning to TRBD1. The length of the CDR3 is 14 residues. Per germline, CDR1 SGHKS and CDR2 YYEKEE (reference sequence). J lost 6 bases, V lost 4 bases, and 3 bases had no gene match. In nucleotides, the CDR3 is TGTGCCAGCAGCGCCGGACAGGGGGATGAAAAACTGTTTTTT. This sequence encodes CASSAGQGDEKLFF.

The chain employs TRBV11-2 and TRBJ1-3; D remains unclear. CDR1 is SGHAT, CDR2 FQNNGV, per germline. The CDR3 length is 17 residues. V was cut by 1 base and J by 4 bases, with 17 bases left in between. The CDR3 protein is CASSLGSLGFAGNTIYF. The DNA for the CDR3 is TGTGCCAGCAGCTTAGGGAGCCTCGGGTTTGCCGGAAACACCATATATTTT.

The V and J genes are TRBV11-2 and TRBJ1-1; D possibly corresponds to TRBD1 (5 bases). The V and J ends lost 4 bases and 2 bases respectively, with 17 bases between them. The CDR3 runs 16 residues. Germline V gene sequence: CDR1 SGHAT, CDR2 FQNNGV. CDR3 sequence reads: CASSSPSGTGNTEAFF. Here the CDR3 DNA reads TGTGCCAGCAGCTCACCCTCCGGGACGGGTAACACTGAAGCTTTCTTT.

This chain uses TRBV9 with TRBJ2-3; no definite D call. Trimming took 0 bases from V and 6 from J, leaving 8 bases between them. The CDR3 totals 13 residues. Germline V lookup: CDR1 SGDLS, CDR2 YYNGEE. CDR3: CASSVAPEDTQYF. CDR3 in DNA: TGTGCCAGCAGCGTAGCCCCTGAGGATACGCAGTATTTT.

V usage is TRBV3-1 (or the pseudogene TRBV3-2) and J usage is TRBJ2-3; D ambiguous. V was pared by 0 bases and J by 3 bases, with 7 bases between. The CDR3 contains 14 residues. In germline, CDR1 is LGHDT, CDR2 YNNKEL (reference sequence). The CDR3 is CASSQELATDTQYF. The CDR3 nucleotides are TGTGCCAGCAGCCAAGAGTTAGCTACAGATACGCAGTATTTT.

The V call is TRBV5-1, the J call TRBJ1-4; D not certain. The germline gives CDR1 SGHRS, CDR2 YFSETQ. The germline V and J ends were trimmed by 0 bases and 0 bases, with 12 bases remaining between them. The CDR3 is 17 amino acids. The CDR3 sequence is CASSLGGTRATNEKLFF. DNA for the CDR3: TGCGCCAGCAGCTTGGGGGGTACCCGTGCAACTAATGAAAAACTGTTTTTT.

V gene TRBV5-1 combines with J gene TRBJ2-1; 7 bases align to TRBD2. Germline V lookup: CDR1 SGHRS, CDR2 YFSETQ. J was trimmed by 5 bases and V by 3 bases; bases with no gene match: 2. This CDR3 region has 13 residues. CDR3 DNA sequence: TGCGCCAGCAGCTGGGGGGGTAACAATGAGCAGTTCTTC. It yields the protein CASSWGGNNEQFF.

This chain uses TRBV7-2 with TRBJ1-1; D unresolved. The CDR3 is made up of 14 amino acids. Germline CDR1 SGHTA, CDR2 FQGNSA. The V end lost 1 base, the J end lost 11 bases, and 17 bases lay between the germline ends. The CDR3 region is CASSLDRNWAKAFF. The CDR3 bases are TGTGCCAGCAGCTTAGATCGGAACTGGGCGAAGGCTTTCTTT.

The CDR3 here is CASSQEGQGRGQPQHF. The CDR3 DNA reads TGCGCCAGCAGCCAAGAGGGACAGGGTAGGGGTCAGCCCCAGCATTTT. The V call is TRBV4-1, the J call TRBJ1-5; TRBD1 agrees at 9 bases. Trimming cost V 0 bases and J 6 bases; bases outside gene matches: 6. Germline V gene data show CDR1 as MGHRA and CDR2 as YSYEKL. CDR3 length: 16 amino acids.

The chain links TRBV7-2 to TRBJ1-6; D unclear. The CDR3 is 13 amino acids. V gave up 5 bases and J gave up 7 bases, with 9 bases separating them. The germline CDR1 and CDR2 sequences are SGHTA and FQGNSA. The CDR3 loop is CASSPDGNSPLHF. Here the CDR3 DNA reads TGTGCCAGCAGCCCCGACGGGAATTCACCCCTCCACTTT.

The V and J genes are TRBV7-8 and TRBJ1-4; 7 positions match TRBD1. Germline trimming cut 6 bases from V and 5 bases from J; bases unmatched to any gene: 15. The CDR3 extends over 17 amino acids. Germline V CDR1 and CDR2: SGHVS, FQNEAQ. CDR3 protein: CASRRRGGGQKNEKLFF. CDR3 bases: TGTGCCAGCAGGCGGCGAGGGGGGGGACAGAAGAATGAAAAACTGTTTTTT.

The chain uses TRBV1 and TRBJ2-7; the table gives TRBD2 as D, unverified against the DNA. TRBV1 is a pseudogene segment. CDR3 length equals 16 residues. The CDR3 DNA reads TGCACCAGCAGCCATCCACGACTAGCGGGACATCGTGGGCAGTACTTC. Translating it yields CTSSHPRLAGHRGQYF.

This chain joins TRBV7-8 and TRBJ1-2; TRBD1 aligns across 7 bases. V dropped 5 bases and J dropped 4; count of bases not matched to a gene: 13. Germline CDR1 reads SGHVS; CDR2 reads FQNEAQ. The length of the CDR3 is 16 residues. The CDR3 nucleotides are TGTGCCAGCAGCCCACAGGGGATCATGCTAGTCTATGGCTACACCTTC. Protein sequence: CASSPQGIMLVYGYTF.

This clone was picked up a small number of times. The chain is built from TRBV28 and TRBJ2-2; D is tentatively TRBD1 or TRBD2 (5 bases each). Deletions cut 6 bases from V and 4 bases from J, with 9 bases between. The CDR3 sequence is 13 residues long. CDR1 and CDR2 (germline): MDHEN, SYDVKM. The CDR3 protein is CASSPGTTGELFF. The DNA of the CDR3 is TGTGCCAGCAGCCCGGGGACCACCGGGGAGCTGTTTTTT.

V gene TRBV12-3 or TRBV12-4 combines with J gene TRBJ2-2, with a weak D call TRBD2 (5 bases). The length of the CDR3 is 13 residues. Trimming took 6 bases from V and 6 from J, leaving 11 bases between them. Here the CDR3 DNA reads TGTGCCAGCAGAGAGGACTCGGCCGGGGAGCTGTTTTTT. It yields the protein CASREDSAGELFF.

The chain links TRBV9 to TRBJ2-1; 11 bases are shared with TRBD2. The germline V gene encodes CDR1 SGDLS and CDR2 YYNGEE. The CDR3 loop spans 14 amino acids. With 4 bases clipped from V and 9 bases from J, the junction kept 6 bases outside the gene matches. The CDR3 here is CASSTLAGEGEQFF. DNA of the CDR3: TGTGCCAGCAGCACACTAGCGGGAGAGGGTGAGCAGTTCTTC. The whole variable domain, filled in from reference TRBV9 and TRBJ2-1, reads DSGVTQTPKHLITATGQRVTLRCSPRSGDLSVYWYQQSLDQGLQFLIQYYNGEERAKGNILERFSAQQFPDLHSELNLSSLELGDSALYFCASSTLAGEGEQFFGPGTRLTVL.

The chain combines TRBV6-4 with TRBJ2-3; D unclear. Per the germline V gene, CDR1 is MRHNA and CDR2 is SNTAGT. The V end was cut by 0 bases, the J end by 2 bases, with 3 bases between. This CDR3 comprises 13 residues. The chain's CDR3 is CASSDSYTDTQYF. The CDR3 DNA reads TGTGCCAGCAGTGACTCATACACAGATACGCAGTATTTT.

The CDR3, as DNA: TGCAGCGTTGAGAGACGGGACAGGGGGACCTACTATGGCTACACCTTC. Translation gives CSVERRDRGTYYGYTF. V and J are TRBV29-1 and TRBJ1-2; 11 nucleotides agree with TRBD1. V dropped 3 bases and J dropped 3; count of bases not matched to a gene: 9. This CDR3 is 16 amino acids long. Germline values: CDR1 SQVTM, CDR2 ANQGSEA.

CDR3 sequence reads: CATSRATGKAFF. The CDR3 DNA sequence: TGTGCCACCAGCAGAGCGACAGGGAAAGCTTTCTTT. The chain links TRBV15 to TRBJ1-1; 7 positions match TRBD1. CDR3 size: 12 residues. The V gene end was trimmed by 1 base and the J gene end by 9 bases; junction bases not matched to a gene: 2. Germline CDR1 reads LNHNV; CDR2 reads YYDKDF (reference sequence).

The table lists this clone with many counts. The V and J genes are TRBV5-1 and TRBJ2-7, with TRBD2 matching 7 bases. The V gene end was trimmed by 1 base and the J gene end by 3 bases; junction bases not matched to a gene: 7. In germline, CDR1 is SGHRS, CDR2 YFSETQ. This CDR3 comprises 15 residues. This CDR3 reads CASSLQAGLNYEQYF. The DNA for the CDR3 is TGCGCCAGCAGCTTGCAAGCGGGGCTTAACTACGAGCAGTACTTC.

The chain joins TRBV29-1 to TRBJ1-1, with D unclear. Germline assignment: CDR1 SQVTM and CDR2 ANQGSEA. V shed 1 base and J shed 3 bases, with 9 bases lying between them. The CDR3 contains 13 residues. The CDR3 reads CSVEGFFDTEAFF. The CDR3 nucleotides are TGCAGCGTTGAAGGGTTTTTCGACACTGAAGCTTTCTTT.

This clone was counted a single time. This CDR3 is CASTPDGGNSYNEQFF. The CDR3 DNA follows: TGTGCCAGCACCCCCGACGGGGGTAATTCCTACAATGAGCAGTTCTTC. The rearrangement links TRBV6-6 to TRBJ2-1, with TRBD2 as a possible D gene (6 bases). V was clipped by 7 bases and J by 1 base, with 17 bases between them. Germline V CDR1 and CDR2: MNHNY, SVGAGI (reference sequence). The CDR3 is 16 amino acids.

The chain recombines TRBV19 with TRBJ1-5; the D is unclear. Germline values: CDR1 LNHDA, CDR2 SQIVND (reference sequence). Trimming pared 3 bases from V and 0 bases from J, leaving 9 bases between. This CDR3 is built from 15 residues. CDR3 DNA sequence: TGTGCCAGTAGTATTACACCATATAGCAATCAGCCCCAGCATTTT. Translating it yields CASSITPYSNQPQHF.